This T cell receptor beta chain was captured in a study of blood T cell repertoires in COVID-19. Study background: Acute and convalescent COVID-19 samples came from the United States, Italy and Spain.

Per the original data handling: Reference gene primer amplification gave nucleated cell count estimates. Method: immunoSEQ multiplex PCR; TCRdb's copy keeps in-frame clones and lacks some. D and trimming come from the DNA, and the V and J calls and clone size come from that table. The sample shows about 170,000 clones, about 86% of them seen only once. Participant age was roughly 18 to 95 years, and participants resided in roughly 25 US areas. Allocation to cohorts depended on clinical history reported by the participants. Germline assignment: CDR1 LGHDT and CDR2 YNNKEL (reference sequence). The CDR3 runs to 15 residues. V lost 3 bases to trimming and J lost 3 bases; unmatched junction nucleotides: 5. In this sample, this clone turned up a few times.

Sequencing was performed on PBMCs or T cells enriched from blood (not recorded which). This TCR was sampled from a woman aged 45-65 years in a cohort exposed to, infected with or recovered from COVID-19 (not recorded which). The chain employs TRBV3-1 (or the pseudogene TRBV3-2) and TRBJ2-3; 8 bases line up with TRBD1. Written as DNA, the CDR3 is TGTGCCAGCAGCCACCGGGACAGGAATACAGATACGCAGTATTTT. Amino acids: CASSHRDRNTDTQYF.